A single sample gave rise to the 14 T cell receptor beta chains below, sequenced in a study of blood T cell repertoires in COVID-19. Using immunoSEQ multiplex PCR, the repertoire was profiled, and TCRdb retains in-frame clones only, with some absent. The sample records about 99,000 clones, around nine tenths being singletons. Sequencing was done on a sample of peripheral blood. These receptors came from a human donor in a cohort sampled during active COVID-19.

The rearrangement links TRBV19 to TRBJ2-7; D is possibly TRBD2 (6 bases). The length of the CDR3 is 14 residues. Per germline, CDR1 LNHDA and CDR2 SQIVND (reference sequence). The V end lost 4 bases, the J end lost 0 bases, and 10 bases lay between the germline ends. The CDR3 here is CASSRRGGSYEQYF. CDR3 sequence (DNA): TGTGCCAGTAGTAGACGGGGAGGCTCCTACGAGCAGTACTTC.

This clone was detected only once. This sequence joins TRBV28 and TRBJ1-1, with 7 bases aligning to TRBD1. The CDR3 runs 15 residues. V dropped 5 bases and J dropped 1; count of bases not matched to a gene: 7. Germline lookup yields CDR1 MDHEN and CDR2 SYDVKM. In DNA form, the CDR3 reads TGTGCCAGCAGTCCCTACAGGGGCGAGAACACTGAAGCTTTCTTT. Protein product: CASSPYRGENTEAFF.

V is TRBV5-4 and J is TRBJ2-1, with 7 bases matching TRBD1. Losses at the gene ends were 4 bases for V and 5 bases for J; bases not matched to a gene: 9. This CDR3 is built from 15 residues. Germline CDR1 reads SGHNT; CDR2 reads YYREEE (reference sequence). CDR3 in DNA: TGTGCCAGCAGCCGACGTCAGGGGGACAACAATGAGCAGTTCTTC. Amino acids: CASSRRQGDNNEQFF.

The chain couples TRBV12-5 to TRBJ2-1, with D perhaps TRBD2 (5 bases). Germline V gene sequence: CDR1 LGHNT, CDR2 FRNRAP. The CDR3 consists of 18 residues. Trimming removed 1 base at V and 0 bases at J, with 16 bases between. The CDR3 is CASGLERSFSSSYNEQFF. The CDR3 DNA reads TGTGCTAGTGGTTTGGAGCGGAGTTTTAGTAGCTCCTACAATGAGCAGTTCTTC.

This chain connects TRBV10-3 to TRBJ1-5, with D possibly matching TRBD1 (5 bases). V was shortened by 4 bases and J by 7 bases, with 14 bases between the two germline ends. Germline V lookup: CDR1 ENHRY, CDR2 SYGVKD. This CDR3 contains 14 residues. The CDR3 nucleotides read TGTGCCATCAGTGCGGGACTCGAAGGGCAGCCCCAGCATTTT. Its translation: CAISAGLEGQPQHF.

The V call is TRBV11-2, the J call TRBJ1-5; 7 bases line up with TRBD1. This CDR3 region has 16 residues. The germline V gene encodes CDR1 SGHAT and CDR2 FQNNGV. V gave up 2 bases and J gave up 1 base; unmatched junction bases: 5. CDR3 bases: TGTGCCAGCAGCTTACTCTCAGGGGGAAGCAATCAGCCCCAGCATTTT. It yields the protein CASSLLSGGSNQPQHF.

This chain joins TRBV7-3 and TRBJ2-1; 9 positions match TRBD2. The germline gives CDR1 SGHTA, CDR2 FQGTGA. Trimming cost V 0 bases and J 7 bases; bases outside gene matches: 7. The CDR3 sequence is 16 residues long. DNA for the CDR3: TGTGCCAGCAGCTTAACGGGGTCTAGCGGGGCTAATGAGCAGTTCTTC. Protein sequence: CASSLTGSSGANEQFF.

J is TRBJ1-2 and V is TRBV28; tentatively, D is TRBD1 (5 bases). Between the trimmed V and J ends, which lost 6 bases and 0 bases, there was a span of 17 bases. This CDR3 region has 16 residues. Germline lookup yields CDR1 MDHEN and CDR2 SYDVKM. This CDR3 reads CASSSGGWGPNYGYTF. CDR3 DNA sequence: TGTGCCAGCAGCTCCGGGGGGTGGGGACCTAACTATGGCTACACCTTC.

V is TRBV7-2 and J is TRBJ2-3, with TRBD1 identical over 7 bases. Germline lookup yields CDR1 SGHTA and CDR2 FQGNSA. The CDR3 is made up of 16 amino acids. The ends lost 2 bases at V and 2 bases at J; junction bases unmatched: 7. DNA of the CDR3: TGTGCCAGCAGCTTATTAGGACAGGTTATCACAGATACGCAGTATTTT. Its translation: CASSLLGQVITDTQYF.

The gene calls are TRBV7-2 and TRBJ2-2; 12 bases map to TRBD1. This CDR3 is 16 amino acids long. Germline lookup yields CDR1 SGHTA and CDR2 FQGNSA. V trimming: 5 bases; J trimming: 6 bases; junction bases outside the gene matches: 7. The CDR3 DNA is TGTGCCAGCAGCCCCGCCGGGACAGGGGGCTCCGGGGAGCTGTTTTTT. As protein: CASSPAGTGGSGELFF.

The J gene is TRBJ2-1, the V gene TRBV24-1; 9 bases are shared with TRBD2. Germline trimming cut 4 bases from V and 7 bases from J; bases unmatched to any gene: 10. This CDR3 comprises 16 residues. Germline V lookup: CDR1 KGHDR, CDR2 SFDVKD. The CDR3 reads CATSDRGRAVWNEQFF. CDR3 in DNA: TGTGCCACCAGTGACCGCGGGAGGGCCGTCTGGAATGAGCAGTTCTTC.

The CDR3 sequence is CASSLEARQAFQETQYF. The CDR3 bases are TGCGCCAGCAGCTTGGAGGCGCGACAGGCGTTCCAAGAGACCCAGTACTTC. V gene TRBV5-1 combines with J gene TRBJ2-5, with D tentatively TRBD1 (6 bases). Trimming shortened V by 0 bases and J by 1 base, and 16 bases separated the two germline ends. Looked up from germline, CDR1 is SGHRS and CDR2 is YFSETQ. The CDR3 contains 17 residues.

V and J are TRBV6-4 and TRBJ2-3; 12 bases match TRBD1. With 5 bases clipped from V and 4 bases from J, the junction kept 4 bases outside the gene matches. This CDR3 contains 15 residues. Germline CDR1 and CDR2: MRHNA and SNTAGT. CDR3: CASSNGTGGADTQYF. Here the CDR3 DNA reads TGTGCCAGCAGTAACGGGACAGGGGGCGCAGATACGCAGTATTTT.

This rearrangement joins TRBV5-1 to TRBJ2-7, with a tentative D call TRBD2 (5 bases). CDR1 and CDR2 from the germline V gene are SGHRS and YFSETQ. V was cut by 0 bases and J by 6 bases, with 13 bases left in between. The CDR3 totals 14 residues. The DNA for the CDR3 is TGCGCCAGCAGCTTGGACGGGGTTGCCGCCGAGCAGTACTTC. This translates into CASSLDGVAAEQYF.